This entry describes one T cell receptor (beta chain). These data originate in a study of OX40 agonist ivuxolimab in advanced cancers. The table came from immunoSEQ multiplex PCR; TCRdb's copy has only in-frame clones and leaves some out. This table holds more than 55,000 clones, 65% to 80% found once. With 3 bases clipped from V and 4 bases from J, the junction kept 4 bases outside the gene matches. The CDR3 runs 14 residues. Per germline, CDR1 SGHTA and CDR2 FQGTGA. This sample comprised CD4+ or CD8+ T cells sorted from blood, obtained in a trial of the OX40 agonist ivuxolimab. The TCR comes from an adult with an advanced solid tumor such as melanoma, head and neck, liver or kidney cancer. V usage is TRBV7-3 and J usage is TRBJ2-5; 8 bases match TRBD2. The DNA for the CDR3 is TGTGCCAGCAGCTTCGCGGGGGGCGGAGAGACCCAGTACTTC. Protein: CASSFAGGGETQYF.